The sequence of this TCR beta chain was determined in a study of cytomegalovirus exposure and HLA in healthy donors (dated by TCRdb to about 2017). About the study as a whole: An earlier analysis of under 600 of the donors reported 276 Gb of sequence data and 120 million or so unique TCR beta sequences from about 179 million T cells. An early release that covered 640 HLA-typed donors contained approximately 290 gigabases of sequencing data and 65 million to 100 million unique TCR sequences. Of the 300 to 450 genotyped donors, about 84% fell in the genetic ancestry cluster associated with self-reported Caucasian donors. The study aimed to test whether cataloging public T cell receptors could reveal signatures of past pathogen exposure. Using immunosequencing, the study profiled T cell repertoires from some 670 subjects and related those repertoires to cytomegalovirus serostatus. A separate validation cohort of approximately 130 different subjects was used in addition to the 666-subject first cohort. The study combined high-throughput TCR immunosequencing, statistical association of individual TCRs with disease status, and machine learning to predict cytomegalovirus infection status. A later analysis re-examined previously published TCR beta repertoires from hundreds of donors and added high-resolution HLA genotyping to investigate patterns of TCR occurrence. Rather than using new phenotypic data, the later analysis identified candidate immune exposures from TCR beta sequences and from how often those sequences occurred across donors. To decide whether each TCR beta V gene segment behaved as functional or pseudogenic, an earlier analysis of over 500 of the donors relied on high-throughput TCR beta sequencing. Donor age, sex, ethnicity and CMV serostatus were collected together with the repertoire data. Genome-wide SNP genotypes for about 65% of the roughly 700 donors were used in a later genetic analysis, which treated that subset as a discovery cohort. All discovery cohort repertoires had been generated using a single sequencing platform. Both class I and class II loci were covered by HLA typing, at four-digit resolution. The number of donors typed differed by locus, with about 620-630 for A, B, C, DRB1 and DQB1, more than 500 for DQA1, over 600 for DPA1, and roughly 450 for DPB1. Five DR-DQ haplotypes were treated as single units for association and clustering because of strong linkage in the cohort. Across around 400 genotyped donors of the cohort, an average of about 220,000 unique TCR beta nucleotide sequences per donor were sequenced, and roughly 18% of those sequences were non-productive. What the study reported, not specific to this receptor: Presence/absence analyses assumed roughly uniform sequencing depth across donors, an assumption that may not hold. Immune exposure information for the cohort was limited to CMV serostatus. Some IMGT-functional V segments, including TRBV6-2 and TRBV6-3, could not be distinguished by the 87-base-pair reads and were therefore excluded. It was suggested by the authors that the approach could potentially be generalized to other disease states and immunological phenotypes. Fewer than 20 rarely observed V segments, including chromosome 9 orphons, were excluded from the earlier analysis of approximately 500 of the donors because counts were too low. The sequencing pipeline was judged likely to have produced a cluster of highly shared sequence variants as a technical artifact. When HLA alleles, especially DR and DQ, strongly co-occurred, attributing TCR associations to individual alleles was difficult. According to a later analysis, TCR association rates differed among HLA loci, with DRB1 alleles showing the most associated TCRs and HLA-C alleles showing the fewest. Because some donors lacked HLA typing at each locus, the association tests relied only on the typed subset. In the study, some 160 TCR beta chains were listed as associated with cytomegalovirus. Linkage disequilibrium might explain the correlated functional status among segregating V segments, but an unknown experimental factor could not be ruled out. In a later analysis, HLA-associated TCR beta chains showed more clonal expansion and lower generation probabilities than non-associated chains that were equally common. In both the original and validation cohorts, the classifier was reported to diagnose cytomegalovirus status with high specificity and sensitivity. In vitro tests confirmed that a few of the cytomegalovirus-associated TCR beta chains recognize cytomegalovirus antigens. A further reported finding was that TCR beta sequences accurately predicted the HLA-A and HLA-B alleles for most subjects in the first cohort. Broadly in line with IMGT annotations, most TCR beta V segments showed up in productive rearrangements about 90% or about 30% of the time in an earlier analysis of roughly 590 of the donors. A later analysis associated about 18,000 TCR beta sequences with specific HLA alleles at a false discovery rate of 0.05. Several of the top co-occurrence clusters appeared to be linked to parvovirus B19, influenza, CMV and Epstein-Barr virus, according to a later analysis. A later genetic analysis reported fewer N-insertions in productive TCRs among donors in an Asian-associated ancestry cluster than the approximately 670-donor mean. Most CMV-associated TCR beta chains appeared to be HLA-restricted in a later analysis, and the HLA associations seemed to be driven largely by CMV exposure. Across donors, most TCR sequences were observed very rarely, whereas some public TCRs were present in many individuals. A later genetic analysis associated a missense DCLRE1C variant with V-gene and J-gene trimming of TCR beta chains, and an independent cohort replicated the association. In this cohort, only TCR beta chains were sequenced, and detectable features were limited by the absence of alpha or paired-chain data.

A remark on this clone: Its antigen is unknown. Nothing much larger sits one base from this clone, and base qualities are not available.

The cohort was made up of 500 to 800 healthy bone marrow donors. At the time of sampling, every cohort member was nominally healthy, though immune exposures that went unrecorded were likely present. The donor was CMV seronegative and was included in the group of several hundred seronegative cohort members. A peripheral blood sample was collected from each donor, and TCR beta sequencing was performed on peripheral blood mononuclear cells. Genomic DNA extraction from the blood cell samples was performed with the Qiagen DNeasy Blood Extraction Kit. Libraries were made using the immunoSEQ multiplex PCR assay. For the multiplex PCR, a mixture combining 60 forward primers for TCR Vbeta segments and 13 reverse primers for TCR Jbeta segments was used. The CDR3 region of rearranged TCR beta genes was amplified from genomic DNA with a multiplex PCR assay. Amplified TCR beta libraries were sequenced as 87-base-pair reads on the Illumina HiSeq System. The published analysis was carried out like this. A later analysis counted about 82 million unique TCR beta chains across the 670 or so repertoires, and around 12 million of these chains were shared by at least two donors. To remove PCR and sequencing errors, raw reads were error-corrected and collapsed into unique sequences using a nearest-neighbor algorithm that merged closely related sequences. To assign V, D and J gene segments, CDR3 sequences were aligned to IMGT reference sequences. For a sequence to be retained, a match of at least six nucleotides to both a V gene segment and a J gene segment was required. A rearrangement counted as productive if the CDR3 had no stop codons and remained in frame with V and J, and every other rearrangement counted as non-productive. Following IMGT convention, CDR3 was defined as the stretch from the second conserved V-encoded cysteine to the conserved J-encoded phenylalanine. The earlier analysis of about 590 of the donors excluded sequences that lacked an unambiguous match to a single V gene segment. An earlier analysis of about 590 of the donors classified V segments as functional when productive rearrangements were above 56.7% and as segregating when the standard deviation between donors was above 5%. A statistical classification framework was developed to diagnose cytomegalovirus status using the catalog of TCR beta chain sequences. In a later analysis, TCR nucleotide sequences were compared against IMGT/GENE-DB human TR gene sequences so that V and J genes could be assigned. A later analysis assigned CDR3 sequences and most-parsimonious VDJ recombination scenarios with the TCRdist pipeline. In a later analysis, each TCR beta chain was defined by its CDR3 amino acid sequence together with its V-gene family, and reads lacking a unique V-gene family were excluded. A later analysis removed several hundred highly shared, low-generation-probability nucleotide sequences to deal with suspected cross-contamination and a sequencing artifact. In a later analysis, a clonal expansion index for each public chain was calculated from normalized within-repertoire ranks of inferred template counts. A later analysis computed generation probabilities with a VDJ recombination model fitted to out-of-frame rearrangements, and checked the results against IGoR. A later analysis scored TCR-TCR, TCR-HLA and TCR-CMV co-occurrence with hypergeometric tests, applying a repertoire-size bias correction to TCR pairs. To estimate false discovery rates, a later analysis permuted the HLA or CMV assignments 20 times. In a later analysis, co-occurring TCRs were grouped using DBSCAN, and TCRdist sequence similarity was added for clustering within HLA-allele-positive subsets. Repertoires with fewer than 30,000 or more than 120,000 public chains, plus five repertoires with anomalous nucleotide sharing, were excluded from co-occurrence clustering. TCRdb took over this immuneACCESS table, retaining in-frame rearrangements with V and J assigned. Such tables are incomplete; in checked studies, under half of the missing clones stem from an unresolved V gene, and the remainder is unexplained. The V and J calls and clone size are taken from that table; D and trimming were inferred from the DNA. The sample profile shows roughly 80,000 clones; less than 85% of them were found once. The ten largest account for roughly 2.4% of the sample.

CDR1 KGHSH and CDR2 LQKENI were looked up in the germline V gene. The CDR3, cysteine through phenylalanine, is 16 amino acids long. The DNA shown is the 48-base CDR3, in frame from base 1. Trimming takes 2 bases from V and 3 bases from J, and the germline ends sit 14 bases apart. The clonotype was recovered from a woman aged 50 to 65 in good health and CMV-seronegative. The source material was PBMCs. The receptor chain draws on TRBV18 and TRBJ1-5; a tentative D call is TRBD1 (6 bases match). Here the CDR3 is given as CASSPKGQGNNQPQHF. The nucleotide sequence is given as TGTGCCAGCTCACCAAAGGGGCAGGGGAACAATCAGCCCCAGCATTTT.